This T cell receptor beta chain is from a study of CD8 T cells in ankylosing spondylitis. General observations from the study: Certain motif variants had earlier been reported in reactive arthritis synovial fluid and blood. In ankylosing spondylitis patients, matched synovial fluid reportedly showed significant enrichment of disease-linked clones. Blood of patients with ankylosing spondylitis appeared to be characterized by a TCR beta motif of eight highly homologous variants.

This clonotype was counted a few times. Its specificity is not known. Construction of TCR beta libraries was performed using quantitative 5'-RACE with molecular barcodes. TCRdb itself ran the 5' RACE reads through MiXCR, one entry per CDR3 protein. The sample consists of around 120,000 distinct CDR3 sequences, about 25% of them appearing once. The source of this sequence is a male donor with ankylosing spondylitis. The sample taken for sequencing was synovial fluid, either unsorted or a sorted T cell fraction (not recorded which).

CDR3 in DNA: TGTGCCAGCAGCCGGGGCGGGAACACAGATACGCAGTATTTT. As protein: CASSRGGNTDTQYF. The chain is built from TRBV4-2 and TRBJ2-3, with a weak D call TRBD2 (6 bases). The CDR3 loop spans 14 amino acids. The germline CDR1 and CDR2 sequences are LGHNA and YNFKEQ. The V gene lost 4 bases and the J gene lost 2 bases, with 10 bases spanning the gap.